Listed here are 22 T cell receptor beta chains from one sample, sequenced in a study of ipilimumab plus nivolumab after autologous stem cell transplantation. Produced via immunoSEQ multiplex PCR; TCRdb's table is partial and in-frame only. This sample has 20,000 or so clones, with less than 85% found just once. The specimen was PBMCs, collected in a trial of ipilimumab plus nivolumab as post-transplant consolidation. These receptors came from a male donor with diffuse large B-cell lymphoma.

This clone was observed once. This clone may be a read error of a much larger clone one base away. This chain connects TRBV29-1 to TRBJ2-7; 9 bases are a match to TRBD2. V lost 1 base, J lost 7 bases, and 14 bases stayed unmatched. The CDR3 contains 16 residues. Germline CDR1 SQVTM, CDR2 ANQGSEA. CDR3 amino acids: CSVEGANERGAREQYF. The CDR3 DNA reads TGCAGCGTTGAAGGAGCTAACGAGCGGGGGGCGAGGGAGCAGTACTTC.

This clone has only a few counts. V gene TRBV7-9 combines with J gene TRBJ1-4; D uncertain. V lost 3 bases, J lost 8 bases, and 10 bases lay in between. Germline assignment: CDR1 SEHNR and CDR2 FQNEAQ (reference sequence). This CDR3 has 13 amino acids. The CDR3 reads CASSFDVGEKLFF. CDR3 bases: TGTGCCAGCAGCTTTGACGTGGGCGAAAAACTGTTTTTT.

V gene TRBV19 combines with J gene TRBJ1-5; unclear D gene. The germline gives CDR1 LNHDA, CDR2 SQIVND (reference sequence). The germline V and J ends were trimmed by 0 bases and 10 bases, with 16 bases remaining between them. The CDR3 consists of 15 residues. CDR3 region: CASSIDAGRGRPQHF. CDR3 sequence (DNA): TGTGCCAGTAGTATAGATGCCGGACGTGGTCGACCCCAGCATTTT.

The chain is built from TRBV21-1 and TRBJ1-1; the DNA was not compared with TRBD1, the D call given in the table. TRBV21-1 is marked as a pseudogene. This CDR3 has 15 residues. CDR3 loop: CASSSYRAMNTEAFF. CDR3 DNA sequence: TGTGCCAGCAGCTCATACAGGGCTATGAACACTGAAGCTTTCTTT.

This clone was counted only a few times. CDR3 region: CASSWTRTSDEQFF. The CDR3 nucleotides read TGTGCCAGCAGCTGGACACGTACGTCGGATGAGCAGTTCTTC. V is TRBV5-4 and J is TRBJ2-1; TRBD1 might be the D (5 bases). From germline, CDR1 is SGHNT and CDR2 YYREEE (reference sequence). Trimming took off 3 bases at V and 8 bases at J, with 15 bases between the two ends. The CDR3 totals 14 residues. Full variable domain (outside the CDR3, taken from reference TRBV5-4 and TRBJ2-1): ETGVTQSPTHLIKTRGQQVTLRCSSQSGHNTVSWYQQALGQGPQFIFQYYREEENGRGNFPPRFSGLQFPNYSSELNVNALELDDSALYLCASSWTRTSDEQFFGPGTRLTVL.

This clone was recorded once. A junction end diverges from the germline sequence, so it may reflect a read error. The chain employs TRBV5-3 and TRBJ2-5, with 7 bases matching TRBD1. TRBV5-3 is filed as an ORF, its function uncertain. This CDR3 comprises 15 residues. The CDR3 sequence: CASSLTLGGRETQYF. As DNA, the CDR3 is TGTGCCAGCAGCTTAACACTAGGGGGCAGGGAGACCCAGTACTTC.

The rearrangement links TRBV20-1 to TRBJ1-1; D is undetermined. The CDR3 covers 8 residues. Germline CDR1 is DFQATT and CDR2 is SNEGSKA (reference sequence). Here the CDR3 reads CNATEAFF. The CDR3 region has the DNA TGCAATGCCACTGAAGCTTTCTTT.

This clone was counted once. V gene TRBV29-1 combines with J gene TRBJ1-2, with D uncertain. The CDR3 extends over 14 amino acids. The ends were cut back, 4 bases at V and 4 bases at J, with 16 bases in the middle. Germline CDR1 and CDR2: SQVTM and ANQGSEA. CDR3 residues: CSVAPGSTVYGYTF. The CDR3 DNA reads TGCAGCGTTGCCCCTGGCAGCACAGTCTATGGCTACACCTTC.

In this sample, this clone turned up once. The CDR3, as DNA: TGTGCCAGCAGCTTTCTAGACAGGCCGAACACTGAAGCTTTCTTT. Its protein product is CASSFLDRPNTEAFF. The V call is TRBV7-2, the J call TRBJ1-1; perhaps TRBD1 as D (6 bases). This CDR3 contains 15 residues. V was pared by 3 bases and J by 1 base, with 12 bases between. The germline V gene has CDR1 SGHTA and CDR2 FQGNSA.

The V call is TRBV5-1, the J call TRBJ2-3; maybe TRBD2 (5 bases). The CDR3 sequence is 12 residues long. Trimming removed 7 bases from V and 4 bases from J, with 10 bases in between. From germline, CDR1 is SGHRS and CDR2 YFSETQ. The CDR3 loop is CASGDYADTQYF. The CDR3, as DNA: TGCGCCAGCGGCGACTACGCAGATACGCAGTATTTT.

The CDR3 reads CASASGSYEQYF. DNA of the CDR3: TGTGCCAGCGCTAGCGGGAGCTACGAGCAGTACTTC. The J gene is TRBJ2-5, the V gene TRBV2; 10 bases match TRBD2. The J call may not be correct, given that the DNA end is closer to TRBJ2-7. The CDR3 consists of 12 residues. From germline, CDR1 is SNHLY and CDR2 FYNNEI.

This clone was observed a few times. The chain joins TRBV18 to TRBJ1-1, with 11 bases matching TRBD1. The germline gives CDR1 KGHSH, CDR2 LQKENI. The CDR3 length is 16 residues. V trimming: 2 bases; J trimming: 5 bases; junction bases outside the gene matches: 7. The CDR3: CASSPSSGTGGTEAFF. In DNA form, the CDR3 reads TGTGCCAGCTCACCATCGTCCGGGACAGGGGGAACTGAAGCTTTCTTT.

V gene TRBV19 combines with J gene TRBJ2-2, with D maybe TRBD1 (5 bases). CDR3 length: 15 amino acids. V dropped 3 bases and J dropped 4 bases, with 12 bases sitting between them. Germline values: CDR1 LNHDA, CDR2 SQIVND (reference sequence). CDR3: CASSISPTVTGELFF. Here the CDR3 DNA reads TGTGCCAGTAGTATCAGCCCGACAGTCACCGGGGAGCTGTTTTTT.

The gene calls are TRBV18 and TRBJ2-7; perhaps TRBD1 as D (5 bases). This CDR3 has 12 amino acids. Trimming left V 3 bases short and J 5 bases short, with 8 bases between. Germline V gives CDR1 KGHSH, CDR2 LQKENI. CDR3 region: CASSPQGDEQYF. In DNA form, the CDR3 reads TGTGCCAGCTCACCCCAGGGTGACGAGCAGTACTTC.

The chain links TRBV19 to TRBJ2-3; 12 bases align to TRBD2. Germline V gene sequence: CDR1 LNHDA, CDR2 SQIVND (reference sequence). This CDR3 has 16 amino acids. After removal of 4 bases from V and 4 bases from J, the junction contained 6 bases not matched to a gene. The CDR3 sequence is CASSTLASGGADTQYF. The CDR3 nucleotides read TGTGCCAGTAGTACCCTCGCTAGCGGGGGGGCAGATACGCAGTATTTT.

The V call is TRBV4-1, the J call TRBJ1-1; D might be TRBD1 (5 bases). This CDR3 contains 13 residues. Looked up from germline, CDR1 is MGHRA and CDR2 is YSYEKL. Deletions cut 3 bases from V and 4 bases from J, with 9 bases between. The CDR3 DNA sequence: TGCGCCAGCAGCCACAGGGTAGGCACTGAAGCTTTCTTT. This codes for CASSHRVGTEAFF.

The gene calls are TRBV7-2 and TRBJ2-3; D might be TRBD1 or TRBD2, each matching 5 bases. The CDR3 extends over 15 amino acids. Germline CDR1 and CDR2: SGHTA and FQGNSA. Trimming took 5 bases from V and 4 from J, leaving 16 bases between them. CDR3 nucleotides: TGTGCCAGCAGCGTCCTTTCTGGGGGATCAGATACGCAGTATTTT. Translation gives CASSVLSGGSDTQYF.

The V and J genes are TRBV28 and TRBJ1-5, with D unresolved. V was shortened by 5 bases and J by 4 bases, with 18 bases between the two germline ends. The V gene's germline CDR1 is MDHEN and CDR2 SYDVKM. The CDR3 sequence is 16 residues long. The CDR3 is CASSPQYSGLNQPQHF. In DNA, the CDR3 is TGTGCCAGCAGTCCCCAGTATTCAGGCTTAAATCAGCCCCAGCATTTT.

The chain recombines TRBV7-9 with TRBJ1-2; 8 bases are shared with TRBD1. CDR1 and CDR2 (germline): SEHNR, FQNEAQ (reference sequence). The junction had 8 bases not matched to a gene; V was cut back by 3 bases and J by 8 bases. This CDR3 has 14 residues. The CDR3: CASSLLQGVDGYTF. DNA of the CDR3: TGTGCCAGCAGCTTGTTACAGGGGGTTGACGGCTACACCTTC.

The CDR3 DNA sequence: TGTGCCAGCAGTTATAGGTCAGCCTCCTATGGCTACACCTTC. Its translation is CASSYRSASYGYTF. V usage is TRBV6-5 and J usage is TRBJ1-2; D unresolved. The CDR3 consists of 14 residues. With 3 bases removed from V and 4 bases from J, the gap between germline ends came to 12 bases. The V gene's germline CDR1 is MNHEY and CDR2 SVGAGI.

The V gene is TRBV4-2, the J gene TRBJ2-2; no clear D. V shed 0 bases and J shed 5 bases, with 4 bases lying between them. Germline loops: CDR1 LGHNA, CDR2 YNFKEQ. This CDR3 is 13 amino acids long. CDR3 amino acids: CASSQEWTGELFF. The CDR3 nucleotides read TGTGCCAGCAGCCAAGAGTGGACCGGGGAGCTGTTTTTT.

The chain employs TRBV7-9 and TRBJ2-3, with D hard to call. The germline CDR1 and CDR2 sequences are SEHNR and FQNEAQ (reference sequence). CDR3 length equals 13 residues. With 5 bases removed from V and 4 bases from J, the gap between germline ends came to 10 bases. The CDR3, as DNA: TGTGCCAGCAGCGACGCAAGGCCAGATACGCAGTATTTT. It specifies CASSDARPDTQYF.